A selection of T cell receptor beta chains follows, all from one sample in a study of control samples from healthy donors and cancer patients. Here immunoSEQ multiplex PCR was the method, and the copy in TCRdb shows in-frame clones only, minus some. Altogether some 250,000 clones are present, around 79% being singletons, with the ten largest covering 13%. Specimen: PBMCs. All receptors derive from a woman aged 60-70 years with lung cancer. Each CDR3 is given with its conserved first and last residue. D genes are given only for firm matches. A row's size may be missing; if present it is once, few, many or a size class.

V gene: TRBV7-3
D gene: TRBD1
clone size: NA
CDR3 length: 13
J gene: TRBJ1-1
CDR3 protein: CASSFGQGQVAFF
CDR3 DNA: TGTGCCAGCAGCTTCGGACAGGGTCAGGTTGCTTTCTTT

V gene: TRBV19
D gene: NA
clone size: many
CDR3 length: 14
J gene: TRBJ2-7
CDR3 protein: CASSMDPPPYEQYF
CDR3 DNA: TGTGCCAGTAGTATGGACCCGCCCCCCTACGAGCAGTACTTC

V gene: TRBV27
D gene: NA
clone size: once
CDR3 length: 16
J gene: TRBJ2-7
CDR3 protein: CASSFNGQGLVYEQYF
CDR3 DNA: TGTGCCAGCAGTTTTAATGGGCAGGGGCTGGTTTACGAGCAGTACTTC

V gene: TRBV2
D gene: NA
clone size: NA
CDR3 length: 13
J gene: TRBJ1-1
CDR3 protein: CASRSGVGTEAFF
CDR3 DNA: TGTGCCAGCAGATCGGGGGTGGGGACTGAAGCTTTCTTT

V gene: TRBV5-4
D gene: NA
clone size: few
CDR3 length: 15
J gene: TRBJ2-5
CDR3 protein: CASRPASYRQETQYF
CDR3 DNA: TGTGCCAGCAGGCCGGCCTCATATCGACAAGAGACCCAGTACTTC

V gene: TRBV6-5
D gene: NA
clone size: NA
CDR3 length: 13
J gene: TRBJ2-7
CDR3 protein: CASSYSMGYEQYF
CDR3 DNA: TGTGCCAGCAGTTACTCGATGGGATACGAGCAGTACTTC

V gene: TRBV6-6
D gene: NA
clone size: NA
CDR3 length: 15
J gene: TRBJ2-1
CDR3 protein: CASSPPGRTYNEQFF
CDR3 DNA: TGTGCCAGCAGTCCCCCGGGACGAACCTACAATGAGCAGTTCTTC

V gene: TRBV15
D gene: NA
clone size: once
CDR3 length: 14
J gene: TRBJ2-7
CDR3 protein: CATSPEGRLYEQYF
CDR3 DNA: TGTGCCACCAGTCCCGAGGGCAGGTTATACGAGCAGTACTTC

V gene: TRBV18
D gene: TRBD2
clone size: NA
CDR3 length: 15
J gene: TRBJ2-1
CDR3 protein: CASSRTSGNYNEQFF
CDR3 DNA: TGTGCCAGCTCACGGACTAGCGGAAATTACAATGAGCAGTTCTTC

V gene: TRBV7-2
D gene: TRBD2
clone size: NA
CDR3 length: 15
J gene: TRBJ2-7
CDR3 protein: CASSPGGVRTYEQYF
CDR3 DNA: TGTGCCAGCAGCCCCGGGGGGGTAAGGACCTACGAGCAGTACTTC

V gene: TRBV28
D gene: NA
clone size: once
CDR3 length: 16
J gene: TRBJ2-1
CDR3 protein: CASSSPTSSSYNEQFF
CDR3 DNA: TGTGCCAGCAGTTCCCCGACTTCAAGCTCCTACAATGAGCAGTTCTTC

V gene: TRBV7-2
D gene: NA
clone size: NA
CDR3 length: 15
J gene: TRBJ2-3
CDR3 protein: CASSLALGDTDTQYF
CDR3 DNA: TGTGCCAGCAGCTTAGCGCTAGGCGACACAGATACGCAGTATTTT

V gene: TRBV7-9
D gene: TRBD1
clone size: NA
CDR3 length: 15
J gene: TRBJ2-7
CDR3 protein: CASSRDRVDLYEQYF
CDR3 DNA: TGTGCCAGCAGCCGCGACAGGGTAGATCTCTACGAGCAGTACTTC

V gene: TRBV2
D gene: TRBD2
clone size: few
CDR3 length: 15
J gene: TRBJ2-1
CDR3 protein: CASSEGLGFSDEQFF
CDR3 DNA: TGTGCCAGCAGTGAGGGACTAGGGTTTTCAGATGAGCAGTTCTTC

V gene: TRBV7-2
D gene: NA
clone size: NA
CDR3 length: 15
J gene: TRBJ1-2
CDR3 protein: CASSLNWSNNYGYTF
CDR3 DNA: TGTGCCAGCAGCTTAAACTGGTCTAATAACTATGGCTACACCTTC

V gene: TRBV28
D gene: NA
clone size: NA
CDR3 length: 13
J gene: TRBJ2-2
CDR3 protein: CASRPGLSGELFF
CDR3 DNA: TGTGCCAGCAGGCCCGGACTCTCCGGGGAGCTGTTTTTT

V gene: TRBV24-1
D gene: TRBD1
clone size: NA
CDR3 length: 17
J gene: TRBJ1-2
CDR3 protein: CATSDSTGGQTYYGYTF
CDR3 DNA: TGTGCCACCAGTGACTCTACGGGGGGACAGACTTACTATGGCTACACCTTC

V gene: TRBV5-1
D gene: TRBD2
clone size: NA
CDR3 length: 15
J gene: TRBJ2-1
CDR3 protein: CASSLGAGESGEQFF
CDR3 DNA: TGCGCCAGCAGCTTGGGAGCGGGAGAGTCTGGTGAGCAGTTCTTC

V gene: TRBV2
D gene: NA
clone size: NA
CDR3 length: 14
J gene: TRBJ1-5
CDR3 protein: CASRGPPENQPQHF
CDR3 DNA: TGTGCCAGCAGGGGACCCCCGGAAAATCAGCCCCAGCATTTT

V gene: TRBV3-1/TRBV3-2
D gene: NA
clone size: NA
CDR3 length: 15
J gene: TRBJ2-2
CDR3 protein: CASSQERIAGRQLFF
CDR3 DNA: TGTGCCAGCAGCCAAGAAAGGATCGCAGGTCGTCAGCTGTTTTTT

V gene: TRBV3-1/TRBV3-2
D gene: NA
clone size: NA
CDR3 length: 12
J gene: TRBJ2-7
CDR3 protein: CASRQGAYEQYF
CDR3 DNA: TGTGCCAGCAGACAGGGAGCCTACGAGCAGTACTTC

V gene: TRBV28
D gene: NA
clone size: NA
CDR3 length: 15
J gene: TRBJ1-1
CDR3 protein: CASITSHRGTTEAFF
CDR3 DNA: TGTGCCAGCATTACCTCACACCGGGGTACCACTGAAGCTTTCTTT

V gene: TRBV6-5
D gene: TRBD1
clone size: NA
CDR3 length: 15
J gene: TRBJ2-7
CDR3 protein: CASSRPGQRTYEQYF
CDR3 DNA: TGTGCCAGCAGCCGCCCGGGACAGAGGACCTACGAGCAGTACTTC

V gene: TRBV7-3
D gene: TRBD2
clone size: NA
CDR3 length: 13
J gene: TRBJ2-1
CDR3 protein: CASSFTSGGEQFF
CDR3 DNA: TGTGCCAGCAGCTTTACTAGCGGGGGGGAGCAGTTCTTC

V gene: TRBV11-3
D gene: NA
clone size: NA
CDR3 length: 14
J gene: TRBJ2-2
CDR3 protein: CASSTGSLGGELFF
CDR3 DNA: TGTGCCAGCAGCACTGGGTCCCTCGGAGGGGAGCTGTTTTTT

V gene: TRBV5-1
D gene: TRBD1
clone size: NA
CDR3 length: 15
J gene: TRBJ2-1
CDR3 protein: CASSEQGSLGDEQFF
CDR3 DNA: TGCGCCAGCAGCGAACAGGGGTCCTTGGGGGATGAGCAGTTCTTC

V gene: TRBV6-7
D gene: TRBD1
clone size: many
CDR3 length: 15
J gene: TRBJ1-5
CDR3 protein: CASKPGQGAEQPQHF
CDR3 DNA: TGTGCCAGCAAACCCGGACAGGGGGCGGAACAGCCCCAGCATTTT

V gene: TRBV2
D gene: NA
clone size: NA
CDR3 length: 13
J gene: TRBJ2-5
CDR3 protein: CASSELGGETQYF
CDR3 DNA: TGTGCCAGCAGTGAATTAGGGGGGGAGACCCAGTACTTC

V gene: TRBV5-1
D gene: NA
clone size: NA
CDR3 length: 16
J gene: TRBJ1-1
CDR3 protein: CASSLDTGTRNTEAFF
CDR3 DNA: TGCGCCAGCAGCTTGGATACCGGGACAAGGAACACTGAAGCTTTCTTT

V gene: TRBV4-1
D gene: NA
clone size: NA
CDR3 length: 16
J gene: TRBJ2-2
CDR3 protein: CASSQDFAQNTGELFF
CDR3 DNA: TGCGCCAGCAGCCAAGATTTCGCGCAGAACACCGGGGAGCTGTTTTTT

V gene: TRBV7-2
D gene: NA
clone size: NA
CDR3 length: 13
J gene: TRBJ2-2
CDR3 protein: CASSPVFPGELFF
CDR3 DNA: TGTGCCAGCAGCCCCGTGTTTCCCGGGGAGCTGTTTTTT

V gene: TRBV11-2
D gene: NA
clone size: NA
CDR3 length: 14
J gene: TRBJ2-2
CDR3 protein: CASSLVNVAGELFF
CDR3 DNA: TGTGCCAGCAGCTTAGTAAATGTAGCCGGGGAGCTGTTTTTT

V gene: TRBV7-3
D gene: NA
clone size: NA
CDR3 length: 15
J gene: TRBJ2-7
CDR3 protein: CASSQVAGSSYEQYF
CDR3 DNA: TGTGCCAGCAGCCAGGTGGCGGGATCCTCCTACGAGCAGTACTTC

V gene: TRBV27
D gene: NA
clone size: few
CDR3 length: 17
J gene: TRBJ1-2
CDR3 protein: CASSLFSGHGRVYGYTF
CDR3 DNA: TGTGCCAGCAGTTTATTCTCGGGGCATGGGCGGGTCTATGGCTACACCTTC

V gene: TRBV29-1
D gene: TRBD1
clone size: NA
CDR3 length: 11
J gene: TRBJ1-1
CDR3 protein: CSDSQGGKAFF
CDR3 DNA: TGCAGCGATTCTCAGGGGGGGAAAGCTTTCTTT

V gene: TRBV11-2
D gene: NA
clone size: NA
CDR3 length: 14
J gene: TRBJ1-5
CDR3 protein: CASSSGYAAGPQHF
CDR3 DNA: TGTGCCAGCAGCTCGGGGTACGCCGCCGGGCCCCAGCATTTT

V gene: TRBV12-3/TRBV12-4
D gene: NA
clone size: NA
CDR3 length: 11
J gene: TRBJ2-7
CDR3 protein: CASSSSSVQYF
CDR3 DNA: TGTGCCAGCAGTTCCTCCAGTGTGCAGTACTTC

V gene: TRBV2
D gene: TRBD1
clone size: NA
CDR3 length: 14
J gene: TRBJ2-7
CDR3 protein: CASKWGQLPYEQYF
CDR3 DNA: TGTGCCAGCAAGTGGGGACAGCTTCCCTACGAGCAGTACTTC